The present TCR beta chain was sequenced within a study of patients and donors after allogeneic stem cell transplantation. TCRdb re-derived calls from the RT-PCR reads in MiXCR, one entry per CDR3 protein. Among 84,000 or so distinct CDR3 sequences listed, roughly 48% were seen once. The sample was blood, either unsorted or a sorted T cell fraction (not recorded which). This TCR was recovered from a human donor who was either an allogeneic HSCT recipient or a stem cell or donor lymphocyte infusion donor (not recorded which). It is not recorded whose cells these are; they may come from a transplant donor.

The CDR3 nucleotides are TGCGCCAGCAGCCAAGAACCCGCCGGGGGCTATGGCTACACCTTC. Protein product: CASSQEPAGGYGYTF. The chain recombines TRBV4-3 with TRBJ1-2, with D possibly being TRBD1 (5 bases). Germline loops: CDR1 LGHNA, CDR2 YSLEER. V was pared by 0 bases and J by 4 bases, with 12 bases between. This CDR3 is 15 amino acids long.